Listed here are 29 T cell receptor beta chains from one sample, sequenced in a study of T cell repertoires in cytomegalovirus infection. TCRdb recomputed calls from the reads with MiXCR, one row per CDR3 protein. The data contain roughly 630,000 distinct CDR3 sequences, approximately 24% of them seen just once; the ten biggest clones take up 7% to 9%. Sequenced: CD8+ T cells from PBMCs. These receptors all stem from a human donor in good health (CMV status not recorded). Some clones in this sample may be carry-over from other donors' samples.

V is TRBV7-2 and J is TRBJ2-3; TRBD2 matches at 7 bases. Germline V CDR1 and CDR2: SGHTA, FQGNSA. The CDR3 extends over 16 amino acids. Trimming cost V 1 base and J 0 bases; bases outside gene matches: 4. CDR3: CASSLEAAGSTDTQYF. The CDR3 region has the DNA TGTGCCAGCAGCTTAGAGGCAGCGGGGAGCACAGATACGCAGTATTTT.

The genes are TRBV7-9 and TRBJ2-7; 10 bases line up with TRBD2. J gave up 0 bases and V 1 base, and 3 bases lay outside the gene matches. The germline gives CDR1 SEHNR, CDR2 FQNEAQ (reference sequence). There are 16 residues in the CDR3. The CDR3 here is CASSLDSGGYSYEQYF. CDR3 in DNA: TGTGCCAGCAGCTTAGATAGCGGGGGGTACTCCTACGAGCAGTACTTC.

The chain uses TRBV3-1 and TRBJ2-3, with TRBD1 matching 9 bases. The germline gives CDR1 LGHDT, CDR2 YNNKEL (reference sequence). V lost 5 bases and J lost 9; bases outside the gene matches: 12. This CDR3 region has 15 residues. Here the CDR3 DNA reads TGTGCCAGCAGCTTCCCGGGACAGGGAGATACAACGCAGTATTTT. It is translated as CASSFPGQGDTTQYF.

This sequence joins TRBV29-1 and TRBJ2-2, with a weak D call TRBD1 (6 bases). V lost 6 bases, J lost 4 bases, and 27 bases lay in between. The CDR3 loop spans 18 amino acids. Germline V gene sequence: CDR1 SQVTM, CDR2 ANQGSEA. CDR3 loop: CSVQQTGLGSSGTGELFF. The CDR3 DNA follows: TGCAGCGTACAACAGACAGGATTAGGGTCGTCGGGCACCGGGGAGCTGTTTTTT.

A few counts support this clonotype. The J gene is TRBJ2-1, the V gene TRBV6-2 or TRBV6-3; a weak D match, TRBD2 (7 bases). V lost 2 bases to trimming and J lost 4 bases, with 15 bases between them. The CDR3 consists of 16 residues. Germline V gene data show CDR1 as MNHEY and CDR2 as SVGEGT. Here the CDR3 DNA reads TGTGCCAGCAGTTACACGGGGGGCCAGAAATACAATGAGCAGTTCTTC. Protein: CASSYTGGQKYNEQFF.

In its sample, this clonotype was seen many times. The chain uses TRBV7-6 and TRBJ2-2; 14 nucleotides match TRBD2. The CDR3 length is 18 residues. Trimming at V came to 5 bases and at J to 4 bases, leaving 9 bases not matched to a gene. The germline CDR1 and CDR2 sequences are SGHVS and FNYEAQ. The CDR3 sequence is CASSPRTSGGSITGELFF. As DNA, the CDR3 is TGTGCCAGCAGCCCGCGGACTAGCGGGGGGTCGATCACCGGGGAGCTGTTTTTT.

This clonotype was observed a few times. This chain connects TRBV4-3 to TRBJ2-1, with D perhaps being TRBD1 or TRBD2 (5 bases each). Trimming shortened V by 1 base and J by 2 bases, and 15 bases separated the two germline ends. The CDR3 loop spans 17 amino acids. Germline CDR1 and CDR2: LGHNA and YSLEER. The CDR3 DNA sequence: TGCGCCAGCAGCCAAGCATGGGTCGGGACCACCTACAATGAGCAGTTCTTC. Encoded protein: CASSQAWVGTTYNEQFF.

There are a few counts of this clonotype. The chain couples TRBV28 to TRBJ1-4; D perhaps matches TRBD1 (5 bases). V was cut by 5 bases and J by 6 bases, with 16 bases left in between. This CDR3 spans 15 amino acids. Germline CDR1 reads MDHEN; CDR2 reads SYDVKM. For the CDR3, the DNA is TGTGCCAGCAGTCTTTGGGACGGCCCGTATGAAAAACTGTTTTTT. It yields the protein CASSLWDGPYEKLFF.

To note about this clonotype: A read error is possible here, since a much larger clone lies one base away. CDR3 DNA sequence: TGCACCAGCAGCCTACTCCAGGGTGCCCACGAGCAGTACTTC. Protein product: CTSSLLQGAHEQYF. The J gene is TRBJ2-7, the V gene TRBV4-1; D is possibly TRBD1 (5 bases). This CDR3 contains 14 residues. The V gene's germline CDR1 is MGHRA and CDR2 YSYEKL.

There are a few counts of this clonotype. The chain couples TRBV5-1 to TRBJ2-3; D is perhaps TRBD2 (6 bases). V gave up 4 bases and J gave up 3 bases, with 18 bases separating them. CDR1 is SGHRS and CDR2 is YFSETQ in the germline V gene. This CDR3 region has 16 residues. CDR3 in DNA: TGCGCCAGCAGCCTACGGCGGGTTAGCGGTACAGATACGCAGTATTTT. Translation: CASSLRRVSGTDTQYF.

The CDR3, as DNA: TGTGCCAGCAGCCAAACCTTGACTTACTGGGGGGAAGATACGCAGTATTTT. It yields the protein CASSQTLTYWGEDTQYF. V and J are TRBV4-2 and TRBJ2-3; tentatively, D is TRBD2 (6 bases). Germline values: CDR1 LGHNA, CDR2 YNFKEQ. V lost 2 bases, J lost 5 bases, and 20 bases lay in between. CDR3 length: 17 amino acids.

On this clonotype itself: A much bigger clone sits one base away, suggesting this may be a read error. The rearrangement links TRBV6-1 to TRBJ2-7; 8 positions match TRBD1. This CDR3 region has 14 residues. The germline V gene encodes CDR1 MNHNS and CDR2 SASEGT. The CDR3 DNA follows: TGTGCCAACAGTTATCAGGGGGCTTCCTACGAGCAGTACTTC. Its translation is CANSYQGASYEQYF.

V gene TRBV4-1 combines with J gene TRBJ1-1, with TRBD1 as a possible D gene (5 bases). There are 13 residues in the CDR3. Trimming pared 1 base from V and 6 bases from J, leaving 9 bases between. Germline V gene lookup returns CDR1 MGHRA and CDR2 YSYEKL. CDR3 loop: CASSQGGYAEAFF. CDR3 nucleotide sequence: TGCGCCAGCAGCCAAGGGGGGTACGCTGAAGCTTTCTTT.

There are many counts of this clonotype. V usage is TRBV12-3 or TRBV12-4 and J usage is TRBJ2-1; no reliable D call. The CDR3 spans 13 residues. V was shortened by 3 bases and J by 0 bases, with 3 bases between the two germline ends. The CDR3 here is CASSFFSYNEQFF. The CDR3 DNA reads TGTGCCAGCAGTTTTTTCTCCTACAATGAGCAGTTCTTC.

This clonotype was counted only a few times. This chain joins TRBV6-2 or TRBV6-3 and TRBJ1-1; D is possibly TRBD1 (6 bases). The germline gives CDR1 MNHEY, CDR2 SVGEGT. Trimming took 6 bases from V and 0 from J, leaving 17 bases between them. This CDR3 is 16 amino acids long. The CDR3 nucleotides read TGTGCCAGCAGCCCAATCGGGACATCACTGAACACTGAAGCTTTCTTT. Protein product: CASSPIGTSLNTEAFF.

This clonotype has at least ten counts. V is TRBV14 and J is TRBJ1-1, with D unclear. Trimming left V 1 base short and J 5 bases short, with 8 bases between. The CDR3 runs 13 residues. Per germline, CDR1 SGHDN and CDR2 FVKESK. The CDR3 DNA reads as TGTGCCAGCAGCCAAGGAGGGATTACTGAAGCTTTCTTT. It translates to CASSQGGITEAFF.

This clonotype appeared many times. V and J are TRBV7-6 and TRBJ2-2; D perhaps matches TRBD1 (5 bases). CDR1 and CDR2 (germline): SGHVS, FNYEAQ. This CDR3 is 15 amino acids long. The V end lost 2 bases, the J end lost 5 bases, and 12 bases lay between the germline ends. Here the CDR3 DNA reads TGTGCCAGCAGCTTAACCCAGGGAAGGACCGGGGAGCTGTTTTTT. It translates to CASSLTQGRTGELFF.

The chain carries TRBV27 and TRBJ2-1; possible D gene TRBD2, 6 bases. There are 15 residues in the CDR3. The germline V and J ends were trimmed by 0 bases and 5 bases, with 11 bases remaining between them. The germline V gene has CDR1 MNHEY and CDR2 SMNVEV (reference sequence). CDR3 nucleotides: TGTGCCAGCAGTTTATCCGCGGGGCCCAACAATGAGCAGTTCTTC. Protein product: CASSLSAGPNNEQFF.

In this sample, this clonotype turned up many times. The chain uses TRBV7-9 and TRBJ1-2; 8 nucleotides align to TRBD1. The CDR3 runs 13 residues. The V segment lost 5 bases and the J segment 10 bases; nucleotides outside the gene matches: 9. The germline V gene has CDR1 SEHNR and CDR2 FQNEAQ (reference sequence). In DNA, the CDR3 is TGTGCCAGCAGCGCCCGGGACAGGAGGGACTACACCTTC. Protein: CASSARDRRDYTF.

The table lists this clonotype with a few counts. CDR3 nucleotides: TGCGCCAGCAGCCAAGGGGGGACACTGGGACAAGAGACCCAGTACTTC. Protein product: CASSQGGTLGQETQYF. This chain joins TRBV4-3 and TRBJ2-5; D might be TRBD1 (6 bases). The ends were cut back, 1 base at V and 2 bases at J, with 14 bases in the middle. CDR1 is LGHNA, CDR2 YSLEER, per germline. The CDR3 consists of 16 residues.

V usage is TRBV6-1 and J usage is TRBJ2-2; D call uncertain. V shed 0 bases and J shed 4 bases, with 9 bases lying between them. The CDR3 is 15 residues long. Germline CDR1 reads MNHNS; CDR2 reads SASEGT. The CDR3 DNA reads TGTGCCAGCAGTGAAGCGAGGCAGTCCACCGGGGAGCTGTTTTTT. This gives the protein CASSEARQSTGELFF.

Remarks on this clonotype: It may be a read error: a sequence one base away is much more abundant. This CDR3 is missing its conserved last phenylalanine or tryptophan, likely due to a read error. The chain joins TRBV7-2 to TRBJ2-5; the D gene is possibly TRBD2 (5 bases). The CDR3 is made up of 13 amino acids. Germline V gene sequence: CDR1 SGHTA, CDR2 FQGNSA. V gave up 1 base and J gave up 5 bases, with 8 bases separating them. The CDR3 nucleotides are TGTGCCAGCAGCTTAGGGACTGCCGAGACCCAGTACTCC. Translating it yields CASSLGTAETQYS.

The J gene is TRBJ2-1, the V gene TRBV2; no definite D call. CDR1 and CDR2 (germline): SNHLY, FYNNEI. The CDR3 consists of 16 residues. V lost 7 bases and J lost 3, with 19 bases in between. CDR3 sequence (DNA): TGTGCCAGCAATGAGCCCCGGGCCGCAAGCTACAATGAGCAGTTCTTC. Protein product: CASNEPRAASYNEQFF.

This clonotype was seen a few times. The CDR3 DNA sequence: TGTGCCAGCAGGCCGGCGGGCGGTGCCAATGAGCAGTTCTTC. Translation gives CASRPAGGANEQFF. The chain links TRBV12-3 or TRBV12-4 to TRBJ2-1, with D tentatively TRBD2 (5 bases). The V end was cut by 6 bases, the J end by 6 bases, with 15 bases between. CDR3 size: 14 residues.

The gene calls are TRBV27 and TRBJ1-5; 8 nucleotides line up with TRBD1. This CDR3 region has 14 residues. V gave up 8 bases and J gave up 5 bases; unmatched junction bases: 8. The germline V gene has CDR1 MNHEY and CDR2 SMNVEV (reference sequence). DNA for the CDR3: TGTGCCAGCCGACAGGGGTCGTGGGATCAGCCCCAGCATTTT. This translates into CASRQGSWDQPQHF.

This clonotype was found a few times. This sequence may be a read error, since a much larger clone differs from it by one base. V and J are TRBV7-9 and TRBJ1-2, with no clear D. The CDR3 is 11 residues long. Germline V gives CDR1 SEHNR, CDR2 FQNEAQ (reference sequence). V was shortened by 1 base and J by 7 bases, with 4 bases between the two germline ends. The chain's CDR3 is CASSLVSGYTF. The CDR3 region has the DNA TGTGCCAGCAGCTTAGTGAGTGGCTACACCTTC.

In this sample, this clonotype turned up many times. The CDR3 is CASSFPRKETQYF. The CDR3, as DNA: TGTGCCAGCAGTTTCCCGCGTAAAGAGACCCAGTACTTC. The V call is TRBV28, the J call TRBJ2-5; D gene uncertain. The CDR3 spans 13 residues. V shed 3 bases and J shed 3 bases, with 8 bases lying between them. Germline CDR1 is MDHEN and CDR2 is SYDVKM.

This clonotype was observed a few times. The J gene is TRBJ2-1, the V gene TRBV12-3 or TRBV12-4, with a tentative D call TRBD1 (7 bases). CDR3 length: 12 residues. V was cut by 1 base and J by 15 bases, with 13 bases left in between. The CDR3 is CASSLGRGDWFF. CDR3 bases: TGTGCCAGCAGTTTAGGCAGGGGGGACTGGTTCTTC.

The CDR3 DNA follows: TGTGCCAGCCCCGAAGGACAGCGGCAGTTCTTC. Translating it yields CASPEGQRQFF. The chain recombines TRBV7-9 with TRBJ2-1; D perhaps matches TRBD1 (6 bases). Germline V CDR1 and CDR2: SEHNR, FQNEAQ (reference sequence). V lost 8 bases, J lost 12 bases, and 14 bases lay in between. CDR3 size: 11 residues.